This entry lists 23 T cell receptor beta chains sequenced from one sample in a study of blood T cell repertoires in COVID-19. TCRdb's table, derived via immunoSEQ multiplex PCR, lists solely in-frame clones and lacks some. The sample lists about 150,000 clones; over 70% were seen once. Source material: peripheral blood. The receptors come from a man aged 45-65 years who had recovered from COVID-19.

V is TRBV7-2 and J is TRBJ2-5; tentatively, D is TRBD1 (5 bases). Trimming cost V 2 bases and J 4 bases, with 14 bases left between them. The germline V gene encodes CDR1 SGHTA and CDR2 FQGNSA. The CDR3 has 15 residues. The CDR3, as DNA: TGTGCCAGCAGCTTAATCCAGGGTTTAAGAGAGACCCAGTACTTC. Its protein product is CASSLIQGLRETQYF.

This clone has only a few counts. V usage is TRBV5-4 and J usage is TRBJ2-1, with 11 bases fitting TRBD2. J was trimmed by 3 bases and V by 9 bases; bases with no gene match: 20. Germline CDR1 and CDR2: SGHNT and YYREEE (reference sequence). The CDR3 contains 19 residues. The CDR3, as DNA: TGTGCCACCACCCGGGGCGGTAGCGGGGGGGCGCAGAACTACAATGAGCAGTTCTTC. It codes for CATTRGGSGGAQNYNEQFF.

V gene TRBV16 combines with J gene TRBJ2-5, with 7 positions matching TRBD1. Germline V gives CDR1 KGHSY, CDR2 FQNENV. This CDR3 has 15 residues. Trimming took 0 bases from V and 4 from J; bases not matched to a gene: 5. CDR3 coding DNA: TGTGCCAGCAGCCAATCGATTGCAGGGGGAGAGACCCAGTACTTC. This translates into CASSQSIAGGETQYF.

The rearrangement uses TRBV12-3 or TRBV12-4 and TRBJ2-5, with TRBD1 as a possible D gene (5 bases). This CDR3 spans 13 amino acids. Trimming stripped 6 bases from V and 7 bases from J, with 15 bases between. The CDR3 spells CASSGQGRGTQYF. The CDR3 region has the DNA TGTGCCAGCAGCGGTCAGGGCCGTGGGACCCAGTACTTC.

The chain uses TRBV19 and TRBJ2-4, with D tentatively TRBD1 (6 bases). The germline gives CDR1 LNHDA, CDR2 SQIVND (reference sequence). The CDR3 runs to 15 residues. V shed 5 bases and J shed 2 bases, with 13 bases lying between them. CDR3 nucleotides: TGTGCCAGTAGTTCTGGGGGCTCGTCCAAAAACATTCAGTACTTC. Amino acid sequence: CASSSGGSSKNIQYF.

The chain links TRBV12-5 to TRBJ2-3, with D uncertain. The CDR3 spans 11 residues. V was pared by 0 bases and J by 9 bases, with 4 bases between. Germline V gene data show CDR1 as LGHNT and CDR2 as FRNRAP. CDR3 in DNA: TGTGCTAGTGGTTTGGTACAGACGCAGTATTTT. Its protein product is CASGLVQTQYF.

The chain has TRBV11-2 and TRBJ2-7; the match to TRBD1 covers 10 bases. J lost 8 bases, V lost 4 bases, and 11 bases had no gene match. Germline V gives CDR1 SGHAT, CDR2 FQNNGV. The CDR3 covers 15 residues. DNA of the CDR3: TGTGCCAGCAGCTCTTCGGACAGGGGGAACGGGAAGCAGTACTTC. This codes for CASSSSDRGNGKQYF.

This clone was counted between two and nine times. The chain joins TRBV4-1 to TRBJ1-2; D ambiguous. This CDR3 region has 14 residues. Germline CDR1 reads MGHRA; CDR2 reads YSYEKL. The V end was cut by 3 bases, the J end by 6 bases, with 14 bases between. In DNA, the CDR3 is TGCGCCAGCAGCCACCCGGGAGGATTGGATGGCTACACCTTC. This encodes CASSHPGGLDGYTF.

The CDR3 loop is CASSLGTSLTGELFF. The CDR3 region has the DNA TGCGCCAGCAGCTTGGGGACTAGTTTGACCGGGGAGCTGTTTTTT. The V and J genes are TRBV5-1 and TRBJ2-2; 7 bases match TRBD2. CDR1 and CDR2 from the germline V gene are SGHRS and YFSETQ. Unmatched junction bases numbered 4, after V lost 0 bases and J lost 5 bases. CDR3 size: 15 residues.

As regards this clone: This CDR3 is also generated by other DNA sequences in the sample. The CDR3 loop reads CASSLSLAGIDNQPQHF. The CDR3 DNA reads as TGTGCCAGCAGCTTAAGTTTGGCAGGGATCGACAATCAGCCCCAGCATTTT. This sequence joins TRBV7-2 and TRBJ1-5, with D perhaps TRBD1 (5 bases). The germline CDR1 and CDR2 sequences are SGHTA and FQGNSA. This CDR3 region has 17 residues. V lost 2 bases and J 3 bases, leaving 17 bases between the germline ends. The full variable domain, rest sourced from reference TRBV7-2 and TRBJ1-5, is GAGVSQSPSNKVTEKGKDVELRCDPISGHTALYWYRQSLGQGLEFLIYFQGNSAPDKSGLPSDRFSAERTGGSVSTLTIQRTQQEDSAVYLCASSLSLAGIDNQPQHFGDGTRLSIL.

The rearrangement links TRBV4-3 to TRBJ2-5, with 7 bases identical to TRBD2. The CDR3 sequence is 15 residues long. CDR1 is LGHNA, CDR2 YSLEER, per germline. Trimming removed 0 bases from V and 5 bases from J; junction bases left unmatched: 6. CDR3 residues: CASSQDGGDWETQYF. As DNA, the CDR3 is TGCGCCAGCAGCCAAGATGGGGGGGATTGGGAGACCCAGTACTTC.

The gene calls are TRBV14 and TRBJ1-6; no definite D call. Per the germline V gene, CDR1 is SGHDN and CDR2 is FVKESK. This CDR3 has 15 amino acids. V lost 1 base and J 4 bases, leaving 8 bases between the germline ends. The DNA for the CDR3 is TGTGCCAGCAGCCAAGTTAACAGTTATAATTCACCCCTCCACTTT. The encoded protein is CASSQVNSYNSPLHF.

The chain joins TRBV4-1 to TRBJ1-5; D is perhaps TRBD1 (5 bases). The ends were cut back, 1 base at V and 0 bases at J, with 10 bases in the middle. Germline CDR1 reads MGHRA; CDR2 reads YSYEKL. The CDR3 is made up of 16 amino acids. CDR3 sequence: CASSQAGGVSNQPQHF. Here the CDR3 DNA reads TGCGCCAGCAGCCAAGCTGGGGGGGTTAGCAATCAGCCCCAGCATTTT.

V usage is TRBV13 and J usage is TRBJ1-5; D not resolved. Deletions cut 7 bases from V and 2 bases from J, with 12 bases between. Per the germline V gene, CDR1 is PRHDT and CDR2 is FYEKMQ (reference sequence). The CDR3 has 14 amino acids. The CDR3 loop is CASNSRFGNQPQHF. In DNA, the CDR3 is TGTGCCAGCAACAGTCGGTTTGGCAATCAGCCCCAGCATTTT.

The chain employs TRBV5-1 and TRBJ1-2; D gene unclear. V was cut by 0 bases and J by 0 bases, with 12 bases left in between. The germline V gene encodes CDR1 SGHRS and CDR2 YFSETQ. This CDR3 contains 16 residues. CDR3 nucleotides: TGCGCCAGCAGCTTGGGCCAACAGAGATCTAACTATGGCTACACCTTC. This encodes CASSLGQQRSNYGYTF.

This chain joins TRBV5-1 and TRBJ2-2, with 10 positions matching TRBD1. The CDR3 contains 16 residues. Germline CDR1 and CDR2: SGHRS and YFSETQ. After removal of 6 bases from V and 2 bases from J, the junction contained 7 bases not matched to a gene. This CDR3 reads CASNPRTGGNTGELFF. CDR3 DNA: TGCGCCAGCAACCCTAGGACAGGGGGAAACACCGGGGAGCTGTTTTTT.

The chain links TRBV19 to TRBJ1-5; 7 bases are a match to TRBD1. This CDR3 comprises 15 residues. J was trimmed by 4 bases and V by 7 bases; bases with no gene match: 10. CDR1 is LNHDA and CDR2 is SQIVND in the germline V gene (reference sequence). CDR3 region: CASKDRFLDNQPQHF. The CDR3, as DNA: TGTGCCAGTAAGGACAGGTTTTTAGATAATCAGCCCCAGCATTTT.

The chain couples TRBV9 to TRBJ2-3, with 10 bases matching TRBD1. With V trimmed by 3 bases and J by 3 bases, 4 bases remained unmatched. This CDR3 is built from 15 residues. In germline, CDR1 is SGDLS, CDR2 YYNGEE. CDR3 coding DNA: TGTGCCAGCAGCGGCCCGGGACAGGGGACAGATACGCAGTATTTT. It codes for CASSGPGQGTDTQYF.

The rearrangement links TRBV19 to TRBJ1-6; TRBD1 agrees at 7 bases. J gave up 5 bases and V 7 bases, and 5 bases lay outside the gene matches. The CDR3 is made up of 14 amino acids. Germline assignment: CDR1 LNHDA and CDR2 SQIVND (reference sequence). This CDR3 reads CASIQTGDNSPLHF. CDR3 DNA sequence: TGTGCCAGTATTCAAACAGGGGATAATTCACCCCTCCACTTT. Variable domain in full (rest from reference TRBV19 and TRBJ1-6): DGGITQSPKYLFRKEGQNVTLSCEQNLNHDAMYWYRQDPGQGLRLIYYSQIVNDFQKGDIAEGYSVSREKKESFPLTVTSAQKNPTAFYLCASIQTGDNSPLHFGNGTRLTVT.

The chain links TRBV15 to TRBJ1-1; D is unclear. Trimming pared 5 bases from V and 1 base from J, leaving 17 bases between. This CDR3 has 16 amino acids. Per the germline V gene, CDR1 is LNHNV and CDR2 is YYDKDF (reference sequence). The CDR3 coding sequence is TGTGCCACCAGCGCCCGCGGGTCCGGTACGAACACTGAAGCTTTCTTT. The encoded protein is CATSARGSGTNTEAFF. Complete variable domain (other parts from reference TRBV15 and TRBJ1-1): DAMVIQNPRYQVTQFGKPVTLSCSQTLNHNVMYWYQQKSSQAPKLLFHYYDKDFNNEADTPDNFQSRRPNTSFCFLDIRSPGLGDTAMYLCATSARGSGTNTEAFFGQGTRLTVV.

The DNA of the CDR3 is TGTGCCAGCACCGAAACGACAGACACTGAAGCTTTCTTT. This codes for CASTETTDTEAFF. The chain couples TRBV2 to TRBJ1-1, with a possible D match to TRBD1 (5 bases). The V and J ends lost 7 bases and 3 bases respectively, with 12 bases between them. Germline V gene data show CDR1 as SNHLY and CDR2 as FYNNEI. The CDR3 covers 13 residues.

The J gene is TRBJ2-4, the V gene TRBV7-9; possible D gene TRBD1, 6 bases. With 1 base removed from V and 1 base from J, the gap between germline ends came to 8 bases. Germline CDR1 is SEHNR and CDR2 is FQNEAQ (reference sequence). The CDR3 runs 15 residues. CDR3 bases: TGTGCCAGCAGCTTAGACAGGGTGGCCAAAAACATTCAGTACTTC. Protein: CASSLDRVAKNIQYF.

The J gene is TRBJ2-6, the V gene TRBV7-3, with D possibly being TRBD2 (5 bases). This CDR3 is 15 amino acids long. V dropped 4 bases and J dropped 0 bases, with 7 bases sitting between them. Germline V CDR1 and CDR2: SGHTA, FQGTGA. As DNA, the CDR3 is TGTGCCAGCAGCTCCGGGAACTCTGGGGCCAACGTCCTGACTTTC. Translated: CASSSGNSGANVLTF.